One and the same sample provided the 24 T cell receptor beta chains below, sequenced in a study of T cell responses to AZD1222 COVID-19 vaccine. Profiling relied on immunoSEQ multiplex PCR, and the TCRdb table lists in-frame clones only, not all of them. The table records 100,000 to 150,000 clones, about nine tenths of them present only once. Sequenced here: peripheral blood, sampled on day 0 of AZD1222 vaccination. The receptors derive from an adult in good health.

CDR3 sequence: CASSEIGEQYF. DNA for the CDR3: TGTGCCAGCAGTGAAATTGGCGAGCAGTACTTC. The chain has TRBV6-1 and TRBJ2-7; D gene uncertain. The CDR3 runs 11 residues. Germline loops: CDR1 MNHNS, CDR2 SASEGT. The V end lost 2 bases, the J end lost 6 bases, and 5 bases lay between the germline ends.

This CDR3 reads CASSLTQASGNTIYF. The CDR3, as DNA: TGTGCCAGCAGTTTAACACAGGCCTCTGGAAACACCATATATTTT. The V call is TRBV28, the J call TRBJ1-3, with a possible D match to TRBD1 (5 bases). CDR1 is MDHEN and CDR2 is SYDVKM in the germline V gene. Trimming left V 2 bases short and J 0 bases short, with 8 bases between. The CDR3 contains 15 residues.

This chain links TRBV7-2 with TRBJ1-1, with 8 bases fitting TRBD1. Trimming removed 5 bases from V and 4 bases from J; junction bases left unmatched: 6. CDR1 and CDR2 from the germline V gene are SGHTA and FQGNSA. The CDR3 runs 14 residues. The CDR3, as DNA: TGTGCCAGCAGCCCTCAGGGGGCGGCCACTGAAGCTTTCTTT. Protein sequence: CASSPQGAATEAFF.

V usage is TRBV5-6 and J usage is TRBJ1-1, with D unclear. V was cut by 2 bases and J by 4 bases, with 3 bases left in between. CDR1 is SGHDT, CDR2 YYEEEE, per germline. The CDR3 is 11 amino acids. CDR3 in DNA: TGTGCCAGCAGCTTTAGCACTGAAGCTTTCTTT. Encoded protein: CASSFSTEAFF.

V and J are TRBV5-4 and TRBJ1-1, with D hard to call. The germline V gene has CDR1 SGHNT and CDR2 YYREEE (reference sequence). Trimming stripped 5 bases from V and 4 bases from J, with 9 bases between. The CDR3 has 12 residues. The CDR3 region has the DNA TGTGCCAGCAGTTACGACGGCACTGAAGCTTTCTTT. It is translated as CASSYDGTEAFF.

V usage is TRBV10-3 and J usage is TRBJ1-2, with unresolved D. Trimming removed 5 bases from V and 1 base from J, with 8 bases in between. The germline V gene encodes CDR1 ENHRY and CDR2 SYGVKD. The CDR3 totals 13 residues. CDR3 in DNA: TGTGCCATCAGTATCGGGGATAACTATGGCTACACCTTC. Its protein is CAISIGDNYGYTF.

The chain is built from TRBV5-1 and TRBJ2-1; D gene unclear. Trimming removed 6 bases at V and 4 bases at J, with 8 bases between. The CDR3 is 12 amino acids. Germline assignment: CDR1 SGHRS and CDR2 YFSETQ. DNA for the CDR3: TGCGCCAGCAAGGCCGATTACAATGAGCAGTTCTTC. As protein: CASKADYNEQFF.

The chain employs TRBV28 and TRBJ2-1; D remains unclear. This CDR3 has 11 amino acids. CDR1 and CDR2 (germline): MDHEN, SYDVKM. Trimming removed 6 bases at V and 10 bases at J, with 10 bases between. CDR3 DNA: TGTGCCAGCAGCCCGGGTGGGGAGCAGTTCTTC. Its protein is CASSPGGEQFF.

The DNA of the CDR3 is TGTGCCAGCAGCCCCAACGGGCGGAAGGACCAAGAGACCCAGTACTTC. Amino acid sequence: CASSPNGRKDQETQYF. V usage is TRBV7-9 and J usage is TRBJ2-5; D ambiguous. V was shortened by 5 bases and J by 0 bases, with 16 bases between the two germline ends. The CDR3 length is 16 residues. In germline, CDR1 is SEHNR, CDR2 FQNEAQ (reference sequence).

This sequence joins TRBV7-2 and TRBJ2-3; D uncertain. Looked up from germline, CDR1 is SGHTA and CDR2 is FQGNSA. The CDR3 spans 12 residues. Trimming took off 1 base at V and 9 bases at J, with 8 bases between the two ends. CDR3: CASSLGAVTQYF. CDR3 nucleotides: TGTGCCAGCAGCTTAGGGGCGGTGACGCAGTATTTT.

The V call is TRBV29-1, the J call TRBJ2-1; D unclear. V shed 3 bases and J shed 13 bases, with 4 bases lying between them. There are 8 residues in the CDR3. Germline V CDR1 and CDR2: SQVTM, ANQGSEA. CDR3 region: CSVDSQFF. CDR3 bases: TGCAGCGTTGATTCTCAGTTCTTC.

The rearrangement links TRBV21-1 to TRBJ2-2; TRBD1, the table's D call, was not compared with the DNA. TRBV21-1 is a pseudogene. This CDR3 has 16 residues. The CDR3 nucleotides read TGTGCCAGCAGCAAAGACGACAGGGGAAACACCGGGGAGCTGTTTTTT. Its protein product is CASSKDDRGNTGELFF.

The chain links TRBV4-2 to TRBJ1-6; the D is unclear. The germline V gene has CDR1 LGHNA and CDR2 YNFKEQ. CDR3 size: 18 residues. Deletions cut 0 bases from V and 4 bases from J, with 16 bases between. The CDR3 DNA is TGTGCCAGCAGCCAAGATAGGTTGAGGGAAGAATATAATTCACCCCTCCACTTT. Translating gives CASSQDRLREEYNSPLHF.

The chain employs TRBV15 and TRBJ2-7; 14 nucleotides agree with TRBD2. After removal of 5 bases from V and 2 bases from J, the junction contained 5 bases not matched to a gene. The CDR3 covers 16 residues. The germline CDR1 and CDR2 sequences are LNHNV and YYDKDF (reference sequence). CDR3 in DNA: TGTGCCACCAGCGAGGGGGGACTAGCGGGAGCCTACGAGCAGTACTTC. It specifies CATSEGGLAGAYEQYF.

This sequence joins TRBV19 and TRBJ2-5, with TRBD1 as a possible D gene (5 bases). Trimming removed 6 bases at V and 0 bases at J, with 11 bases between. The CDR3 runs 14 residues. Germline CDR1 is LNHDA and CDR2 is SQIVND (reference sequence). In nucleotides, the CDR3 is TGTGCCAGTAGCATGGGGCGGCACCAAGAGACCCAGTACTTC. Residues: CASSMGRHQETQYF.

CDR3 in amino acids: CASSLGTVGYTF. CDR3 coding DNA: TGTGCCAGCAGCCTCGGGACAGTTGGCTACACCTTC. The chain links TRBV14 to TRBJ1-2, with 7 bases matching TRBD1. J gave up 7 bases and V 4 bases, and 3 bases lay outside the gene matches. The CDR3 totals 12 residues. The germline CDR1 and CDR2 sequences are SGHDN and FVKESK.

This sequence joins TRBV3-1 (or the pseudogene TRBV3-2) and TRBJ1-4; D is unclear. In germline, CDR1 is LGHDT, CDR2 YNNKEL (reference sequence). V was trimmed by 4 bases and J by 3 bases, leaving 6 bases between them. CDR3 size: 13 residues. CDR3: CASSPGPNEKLFF. The CDR3 coding sequence is TGTGCCAGCAGCCCCGGACCTAATGAAAAACTGTTTTTT.

CDR3 in amino acids: CASRTTSVSYEQYF. Written as DNA, the CDR3 is TGTGCCAGCAGGACGACTAGCGTCTCCTACGAGCAGTACTTC. This chain uses TRBV11-2 with TRBJ2-7; the match to TRBD2 covers 8 bases. CDR1 SGHAT and CDR2 FQNNGV come from the germline V gene. With 6 bases clipped from V and 0 bases from J, the junction kept 4 bases outside the gene matches. The CDR3 extends over 14 amino acids.

The V and J genes are TRBV11-3 and TRBJ2-1; 8 positions match TRBD1. J was trimmed by 8 bases and V by 3 bases; bases with no gene match: 3. CDR1 and CDR2 (germline): SGHNT, YENEEA. This CDR3 has 13 residues. CDR3 protein: CASSLAGQDEQFF. CDR3 sequence (DNA): TGTGCCAGCAGCTTGGCGGGACAGGATGAGCAGTTCTTC.

The rearrangement uses TRBV12-3 or TRBV12-4 and TRBJ2-3; TRBD1 matches at 8 bases. CDR3 size: 13 residues. The V and J ends lost 6 bases and 6 bases, in that order; junction bases with no gene match: 5. As DNA, the CDR3 is TGTGCCAGCAGCCCAGGGGGCGCGGATACGCAGTATTTT. It translates to CASSPGGADTQYF.

This chain connects TRBV10-2 to TRBJ2-7, with TRBD2 matching 8 bases. The CDR3 totals 14 residues. The J segment lost 5 bases and the V segment lost 3 bases, leaving 6 bases of the junction unmatched. Per the germline V gene, CDR1 is WSHSY and CDR2 is SAAADI. The CDR3 region is CASSDTGRVHEQYF. CDR3 sequence (DNA): TGCGCCAGCAGTGATACCGGGAGGGTTCACGAGCAGTACTTC.

This chain joins TRBV19 and TRBJ2-7, with D possibly matching TRBD2 (6 bases). The CDR3 length is 14 residues. Germline CDR1 and CDR2: LNHDA and SQIVND (reference sequence). Trimming shortened V by 6 bases and J by 3 bases, and 15 bases separated the two germline ends. The CDR3 DNA reads as TGTGCCAGTAGCGTTAGCGGCCCCAGCTACGAGCAGTACTTC. Protein product: CASSVSGPSYEQYF. Combining the CDR3 with reference TRBV19 and TRBJ2-7 gives the whole variable domain DGGITQSPKYLFRKEGQNVTLSCEQNLNHDAMYWYRQDPGQGLRLIYYSQIVNDFQKGDIAEGYSVSREKKESFPLTVTSAQKNPTAFYLCASSVSGPSYEQYFGPGTRLTVT.

V and J are TRBV30 and TRBJ2-7; TRBD2 aligns across 8 bases. V gave up 3 bases and J gave up 7 bases; unmatched junction bases: 8. Germline-derived CDR1 and CDR2 are GTSNPN and SVGIG (reference sequence). CDR3 length: 13 amino acids. In DNA form, the CDR3 reads TGTGCCTGGAGGACAGCGGGAGCTTTTGAGCAGTACTTC. Translating it yields CAWRTAGAFEQYF.

The V gene is TRBV19, the J gene TRBJ1-5, with 8 bases aligning to TRBD1. Per germline, CDR1 LNHDA and CDR2 SQIVND (reference sequence). The CDR3 has 14 residues. After removal of 5 bases from V and 10 bases from J, the junction contained 10 bases not matched to a gene. The CDR3 loop is CASSYITGGVPQHF. DNA for the CDR3: TGTGCCAGTAGTTACATTACAGGGGGTGTCCCCCAGCATTTT.